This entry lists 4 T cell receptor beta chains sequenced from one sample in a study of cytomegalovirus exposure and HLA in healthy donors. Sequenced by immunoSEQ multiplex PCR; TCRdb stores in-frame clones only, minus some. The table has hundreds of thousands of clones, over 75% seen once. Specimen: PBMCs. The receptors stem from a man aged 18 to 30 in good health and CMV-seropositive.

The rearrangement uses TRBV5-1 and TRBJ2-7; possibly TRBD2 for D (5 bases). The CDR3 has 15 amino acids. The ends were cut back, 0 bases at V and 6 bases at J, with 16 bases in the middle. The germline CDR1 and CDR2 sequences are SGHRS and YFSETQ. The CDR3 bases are TGCGCCAGCAGCTTGGTTTCGGGAACCCCGGGCGAGCAGTACTTC. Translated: CASSLVSGTPGEQYF.

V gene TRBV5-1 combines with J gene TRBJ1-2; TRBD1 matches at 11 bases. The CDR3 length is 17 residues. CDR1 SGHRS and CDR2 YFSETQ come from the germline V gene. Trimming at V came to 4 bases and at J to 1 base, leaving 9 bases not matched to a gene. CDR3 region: CASSPRTGGGNNYGYTF. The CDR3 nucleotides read TGCGCCAGCAGCCCGAGGACAGGGGGCGGAAATAACTATGGCTACACCTTC.

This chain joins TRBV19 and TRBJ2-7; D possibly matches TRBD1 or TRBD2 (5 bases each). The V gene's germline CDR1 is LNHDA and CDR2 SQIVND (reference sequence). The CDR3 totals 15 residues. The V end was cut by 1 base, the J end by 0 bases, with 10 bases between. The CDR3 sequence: CASSIGGGHSYEQYF. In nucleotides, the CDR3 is TGTGCCAGTAGTATAGGGGGCGGGCACTCCTACGAGCAGTACTTC.

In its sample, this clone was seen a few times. The CDR3: CSVGQGVNTEAFF. CDR3 DNA sequence: TGCAGCGTTGGGCAGGGGGTGAACACTGAAGCTTTCTTT. V gene TRBV29-1 combines with J gene TRBJ1-1; TRBD1 aligns across 7 bases. Germline assignment: CDR1 SQVTM and CDR2 ANQGSEA. This CDR3 contains 13 residues. The J segment lost 0 bases and the V segment lost 4 bases, leaving 2 bases of the junction unmatched. The whole variable domain, remainder taken from reference TRBV29-1 and TRBJ1-1, is SAVISQKPSRDICQRGTSLTIQCQVDSQVTMMFWYRQQPGQSLTLIATANQGSEATYESGFVIDKFPISRPNLTFSTLTVSNMSPEDSSIYLCSVGQGVNTEAFFGQGTRLTVV.